Below are 31 T cell receptor beta chains sequenced from a single sample in a study of blood T cell repertoires in COVID-19. TCRdb's copy holds only in-frame clones and misses some; the assay was immunoSEQ multiplex PCR. The sample carries under 70,000 clones, more than 75% recorded once. Sequencing input: peripheral blood. The receptors come from a woman aged 18-30 years with acute or convalescent COVID-19.

The chain uses TRBV7-2 and TRBJ2-7; D perhaps matches TRBD2 (5 bases). There are 15 residues in the CDR3. With 1 base removed from V and 0 bases from J, the gap between germline ends came to 10 bases. Germline V gene sequence: CDR1 SGHTA, CDR2 FQGNSA. CDR3 amino acids: CASSLDRDSSYEQYF. In DNA form, the CDR3 reads TGTGCCAGCAGCTTAGATCGGGATAGCTCCTACGAGCAGTACTTC.

The table lists this clone with a few counts. This sequence joins TRBV18 and TRBJ1-1; D gene unclear. The CDR3 extends over 14 amino acids. Trimming took 2 bases from V and 4 from J, leaving 11 bases between them. Germline CDR1 KGHSH, CDR2 LQKENI. CDR3 sequence (DNA): TGTGCCAGCTCACCATCGGGATTTGGCACTGAAGCTTTCTTT. Translating it yields CASSPSGFGTEAFF.

The CDR3 DNA sequence: TGTGCCAGCAGCTTAACGGGGGGTCTAGCTGAAGCTTTCTTT. It yields the protein CASSLTGGLAEAFF. The gene calls are TRBV11-2 and TRBJ1-1, with a weak D call TRBD1 (5 bases). V was trimmed by 2 bases and J by 6 bases, leaving 13 bases between them. Germline V CDR1 and CDR2: SGHAT, FQNNGV. The CDR3 loop spans 14 amino acids. The full variable domain, completed using reference TRBV11-2 and TRBJ1-1, is EAGVAQSPRYKIIEKRQSVAFWCNPISGHATLYWYQQILGQGPKLLIQFQNNGVVDDSQLPKDRFSAERLKGVDSTLKIQPAKLEDSAVYLCASSLTGGLAEAFFGQGTRLTVV.

J is TRBJ2-2 and V is TRBV30, with D tentatively TRBD2 (5 bases). The V gene's germline CDR1 is GTSNPN and CDR2 SVGIG (reference sequence). CDR3 length: 15 amino acids. DNA of the CDR3: TGTGCATCGAGGGAGTATATCCCGAACACCGGGGAGCTGTTTTTT. Protein sequence: CASREYIPNTGELFF. Combining the CDR3 with reference TRBV30 and TRBJ2-2 gives the whole variable domain SQTIHQWPATLVQPVGSPLSLECTVEGTSNPNLYWYRQAAGRGLQLLFYSVGIGQISSEVPQNLSASRPQDRQFILSSKKLLLSDSGFYLCASREYIPNTGELFFGEGSRLTVL.

The J gene is TRBJ2-7, the V gene TRBV7-9; 7 bases line up with TRBD1. The V gene's germline CDR1 is SEHNR and CDR2 FQNEAQ (reference sequence). This CDR3 has 15 amino acids. V was pared by 4 bases and J by 0 bases, with 6 bases of the junction left unmatched. The CDR3 sequence is CASSSTGTASYEQYF. The CDR3 region has the DNA TGTGCCAGCAGCTCAACCGGGACAGCCTCCTACGAGCAGTACTTC. Using reference TRBV7-9 and TRBJ2-7 for the parts outside the CDR3, the full variable domain is DTGVSQNPRHKITKRGQNVTFRCDPISEHNRLYWYRQTLGQGPEFLTYFQNEAQLEKSRLLSDRFSAERPKGSFSTLEIQRTEQGDSAMYLCASSSTGTASYEQYFGPGTRLTVT.

The chain recombines TRBV11-2 with TRBJ1-1, with D hard to call. CDR1 and CDR2 from the germline V gene are SGHAT and FQNNGV. The germline V and J ends were trimmed by 1 base and 3 bases, with 12 bases remaining between them. CDR3 length: 15 amino acids. The DNA for the CDR3 is TGTGCCAGCAGCTTAGTCCGGGGATTGGACACTGAAGCTTTCTTT. It yields the protein CASSLVRGLDTEAFF.

The rearrangement links TRBV7-9 to TRBJ1-6, with TRBD1 matching 10 bases. Germline V gene data show CDR1 as SEHNR and CDR2 as FQNEAQ (reference sequence). CDR3 length equals 14 residues. V gave up 5 bases and J gave up 13 bases; unmatched junction bases: 8. CDR3 sequence reads: CASSPGQGVGPLHF. The CDR3 DNA is TGTGCCAGCAGCCCAGGACAGGGGGTAGGCCCCCTCCACTTT.

This sequence joins TRBV7-2 and TRBJ1-2; perhaps TRBD1 as D (5 bases). V was shortened by 5 bases and J by 2 bases, with 12 bases between the two germline ends. CDR3 length: 14 amino acids. CDR1 and CDR2 (germline): SGHTA, FQGNSA. CDR3 bases: TGTGCCAGCAGCCCAAACTCAGGGAACTATGGCTACACCTTC. This codes for CASSPNSGNYGYTF.

V is TRBV7-9 and J is TRBJ2-1; TRBD2 aligns across 13 bases. V dropped 1 base and J dropped 4; count of bases not matched to a gene: 1. There are 16 residues in the CDR3. Per germline, CDR1 SEHNR and CDR2 FQNEAQ (reference sequence). The CDR3: CASSLGTSGGYNEQFF. The CDR3 nucleotides are TGTGCCAGCAGCTTAGGGACTAGCGGGGGTTACAATGAGCAGTTCTTC.

The chain uses TRBV29-1 and TRBJ1-5; 10 bases agree with TRBD1. J lost 7 bases, V lost 5 bases, and 5 bases had no gene match. The CDR3 is made up of 13 amino acids. The germline gives CDR1 SQVTM, CDR2 ANQGSEA. The CDR3 protein is CSVQTGGGQPQHF. The CDR3 DNA follows: TGCAGCGTTCAGACAGGGGGCGGGCAGCCCCAGCATTTT.

The chain combines TRBV6-1 with TRBJ1-4; D is perhaps TRBD1 (6 bases). The CDR3 spans 16 residues. The germline V and J ends were trimmed by 4 bases and 8 bases, with 20 bases remaining between them. The germline V gene has CDR1 MNHNS and CDR2 SASEGT. Written as DNA, the CDR3 is TGTGCCAGCAGTGGCCACGGGACAACTGGGAAGGAAAAACTGTTTTTT. It is translated as CASSGHGTTGKEKLFF.

This chain uses TRBV4-3 with TRBJ2-7; maybe TRBD2 (6 bases). V lost 1 base and J 4 bases, leaving 11 bases between the germline ends. The CDR3 is made up of 14 amino acids. The germline V gene has CDR1 LGHNA and CDR2 YSLEER. The CDR3 DNA reads TGCGCCAGCAGCCAAGGTTCAGGAGGGTACGAGCAGTACTTC. Amino acid sequence: CASSQGSGGYEQYF.

V and J are TRBV19 and TRBJ1-1; D remains ambiguous. Trimming stripped 5 bases from V and 0 bases from J, with 13 bases between. The CDR3 totals 15 residues. CDR1 LNHDA and CDR2 SQIVND come from the germline V gene (reference sequence). CDR3 DNA: TGTGCCAGTAGTGCCACGACAACGATGAACACTGAAGCTTTCTTT. This sequence encodes CASSATTTMNTEAFF.

This clone came up once. The chain carries TRBV5-5 and TRBJ2-2, with 9 bases fitting TRBD1. The CDR3 runs to 15 residues. Germline V gives CDR1 SGHKS, CDR2 YYEKEE (reference sequence). V was clipped by 4 bases and J by 6 bases; unmatched bases: 7. The CDR3 loop is CASSQGQGVPGELFF. The CDR3 DNA follows: TGTGCCAGCAGCCAGGGACAGGGTGTCCCCGGGGAGCTGTTTTTT. The variable domain in full, completed from reference TRBV5-5 and TRBJ2-2, reads DAGVTQSPTHLIKTRGQQVTLRCSPISGHKSVSWYQQVLGQGPQFIFQYYEKEERGRGNFPDRFSARQFPNYSSELNVNALLLGDSALYLCASSQGQGVPGELFFGEGSRLTVL.

The CDR3 DNA sequence: TGTGCCAGCAGCCAACAGGGTCATTCACCCCTCCACTTT. Translation: CASSQQGHSPLHF. The chain employs TRBV3-1 (or the pseudogene TRBV3-2) and TRBJ1-6; D may be TRBD1 (5 bases). The germline CDR1 and CDR2 sequences are LGHDT and YNNKEL (reference sequence). CDR3 length equals 13 residues. V lost 2 bases and J lost 8, with 7 bases in between.

In this sample, this clone turned up a few times. The chain links TRBV6-5 to TRBJ1-2, with 8 bases matching TRBD1. J lost 8 bases, V lost 5 bases, and 10 bases had no gene match. Germline V gene data show CDR1 as MNHEY and CDR2 as SVGAGI. The CDR3 consists of 14 residues. The CDR3 DNA reads as TGTGCCAGCAGTCCCTCAGGGGGCGCTAAGGGCTACACCTTC. It encodes CASSPSGGAKGYTF.

V is TRBV28 and J is TRBJ2-2; D ambiguous. This CDR3 has 12 residues. V gave up 8 bases and J gave up 5 bases, with 9 bases separating them. Germline V lookup: CDR1 MDHEN, CDR2 SYDVKM. CDR3 in DNA: TGTGCCAGCCAGAGACATACCGGGGAGCTGTTTTTT. The encoded protein is CASQRHTGELFF. The entire variable domain, with the rest obtained from reference TRBV28 and TRBJ2-2, is as follows: DVKVTQSSRYLVKRTGEKVFLECVQDMDHENMFWYRQDPGLGLRLIYFSYDVKMKEKGDIPEGYSVSREKKERFSLILESASTNQTSMYLCASQRHTGELFFGEGSRLTVL.

This clone was detected only once. The chain carries TRBV19 and TRBJ2-3; 13 bases agree with TRBD2. The CDR3 sequence is 16 residues long. Germline CDR1 and CDR2: LNHDA and SQIVND (reference sequence). The junction had 9 bases not matched to a gene; V was cut back by 3 bases and J by 9 bases. Written as DNA, the CDR3 is TGTGCCAGTAGTATCGCGACTAGCGGGGGGAAAGGGACGCAGTATTTT. Its translation is CASSIATSGGKGTQYF.

The CDR3 DNA is TGTGCCTGGAGTGTACTCCAGGGGGGCTCCTACAATGAGCAGTTCTTC. Its protein is CAWSVLQGGSYNEQFF. The chain combines TRBV30 with TRBJ2-1, with D tentatively TRBD1 (7 bases). The CDR3 runs to 16 residues. Germline V gene data show CDR1 as GTSNPN and CDR2 as SVGIG (reference sequence). Trimming left V 0 bases short and J 0 bases short, with 12 bases between.

The V and J genes are TRBV10-2 and TRBJ1-2; D perhaps matches TRBD1 (6 bases). Trimming stripped 5 bases from V and 3 bases from J, with 10 bases between. Per the germline V gene, CDR1 is WSHSY and CDR2 is SAAADI. This CDR3 region has 13 residues. The CDR3 coding sequence is TGCGCCAGCAGTTCGGACAGATACTATGGCTACACCTTC. It yields the protein CASSSDRYYGYTF.

This clone was recorded once. The J gene is TRBJ2-1, the V gene TRBV19; TRBD2 agrees at 11 bases. Germline CDR1 is LNHDA and CDR2 is SQIVND (reference sequence). There are 13 residues in the CDR3. V lost 8 bases, J lost 8 bases, and 5 bases stayed unmatched. In DNA, the CDR3 is TGTGCCAGTGCTAGCGGGGGGAACGATGAGCAGTTCTTC. Protein: CASASGGNDEQFF.

V and J are TRBV28 and TRBJ2-7; TRBD1 might be the D (7 bases). Trimming took 6 bases from V and 0 from J, leaving 21 bases between them. Germline CDR1 reads MDHEN; CDR2 reads SYDVKM. The CDR3 loop spans 17 amino acids. This CDR3 is CASSPDVRGESSYEQYF. CDR3 bases: TGTGCCAGCAGCCCCGACGTCAGGGGGGAAAGCTCCTACGAGCAGTACTTC. The variable domain in full, completed from reference TRBV28 and TRBJ2-7, reads DVKVTQSSRYLVKRTGEKVFLECVQDMDHENMFWYRQDPGLGLRLIYFSYDVKMKEKGDIPEGYSVSREKKERFSLILESASTNQTSMYLCASSPDVRGESSYEQYFGPGTRLTVT.

A single count supports this clone. This sequence joins TRBV7-2 and TRBJ2-4, with 7 bases fitting TRBD2. This CDR3 contains 14 residues. Germline values: CDR1 SGHTA, CDR2 FQGNSA. Trimming removed 3 bases from V and 6 bases from J; junction bases left unmatched: 5. CDR3 protein: CASSFPAGLNIQYF. CDR3 bases: TGTGCCAGCAGCTTCCCAGCGGGATTAAACATTCAGTACTTC.

The gene calls are TRBV29-1 and TRBJ1-2, with D perhaps matching TRBD1 (5 bases). Trimming stripped 2 bases from V and 7 bases from J, with 11 bases between. The germline CDR1 and CDR2 sequences are SQVTM and ANQGSEA. This CDR3 comprises 12 residues. CDR3 coding DNA: TGCAGCGTTGAACTGGCAGGGTTTGGCTACACCTTC. It specifies CSVELAGFGYTF.

The chain uses TRBV4-3 and TRBJ1-1; D unresolved. Trimming left V 0 bases short and J 5 bases short, with 10 bases between. The CDR3 contains 14 residues. From germline, CDR1 is LGHNA and CDR2 YSLEER. This CDR3 is CASSQEVWRTEAFF. In nucleotides, the CDR3 is TGCGCCAGCAGCCAAGAAGTATGGAGGACTGAAGCTTTCTTT.

This sequence joins TRBV7-2 and TRBJ2-2; D perhaps matches TRBD1 (5 bases). The CDR3 length is 14 residues. The germline V gene encodes CDR1 SGHTA and CDR2 FQGNSA. V was pared by 1 base and J by 7 bases, with 10 bases between. Here the CDR3 reads CASSLGPGHGELFF. CDR3 sequence (DNA): TGTGCCAGCAGCTTAGGCCCAGGGCACGGGGAGCTGTTTTTT.

The rearrangement joins TRBV5-1 to TRBJ2-1; D unresolved. CDR3 size: 15 residues. The V and J ends lost 1 base and 0 bases respectively, with 8 bases between them. CDR1 and CDR2 from the germline V gene are SGHRS and YFSETQ. CDR3 sequence: CASSLRASSYNEQFF. In DNA form, the CDR3 reads TGCGCCAGCAGCTTGCGAGCGAGCTCCTACAATGAGCAGTTCTTC.

The chain has TRBV28 and TRBJ1-2; D is undetermined. Trimming stripped 8 bases from V and 0 bases from J, with 7 bases between. The germline V gene has CDR1 MDHEN and CDR2 SYDVKM. The CDR3 is 12 residues long. In DNA form, the CDR3 reads TGTGCCAGCTTTAATCCTAACTATGGCTACACCTTC. It codes for CASFNPNYGYTF.

The genes are TRBV10-2 and TRBJ1-6; D remains unclear. V shed 7 bases and J shed 7 bases, with 17 bases lying between them. In germline, CDR1 is WSHSY, CDR2 SAAADI. The CDR3 has 15 residues. Here the CDR3 DNA reads TGCGCCAGCACCCAGGACCTGGGAGGGAATTCACCCCTCCACTTT. This sequence encodes CASTQDLGGNSPLHF.

CDR3 DNA: TGCGCCAGCAGCCGAGACAGGTTCATGAACACTGAAGCTTTCTTT. Translated, it gives CASSRDRFMNTEAFF. The genes are TRBV4-1 and TRBJ1-1; TRBD1 is a possible D gene (6 bases). Germline loops: CDR1 MGHRA, CDR2 YSYEKL. The CDR3 has 15 amino acids. V lost 4 bases, J lost 0 bases, and 12 bases lay in between.

The J gene is TRBJ2-1, the V gene TRBV29-1; no clear D gene. The ends were cut back, 6 bases at V and 7 bases at J, with 19 bases in the middle. Germline-derived CDR1 and CDR2 are SQVTM and ANQGSEA. The CDR3 consists of 14 residues. The CDR3 protein is CSVQVATKRNEQFF. CDR3 DNA: TGCAGCGTCCAGGTCGCGACGAAACGAAATGAGCAGTTCTTC.